This T cell receptor beta chain was captured by sequencing in a study of OX40 agonist ivuxolimab in advanced cancers. Repertoires were generated with immunoSEQ multiplex PCR, while TCRdb's copy carries only in-frame clones and drops some. The table lists tens of thousands of clones, around 90% of them singletons. Per the germline V gene, CDR1 is SGHNT and CDR2 is YYREEE (reference sequence). The V segment lost 3 bases and the J segment 3 bases; nucleotides outside the gene matches: 8. The CDR3 length is 15 residues. This TCR came from an adult with an advanced solid tumor such as melanoma, head and neck, liver or kidney cancer. The sample consisted of CD4+ or CD8+ T cells sorted from blood, taken in a trial of the OX40 agonist ivuxolimab. This chain joins TRBV5-4 and TRBJ2-7, with 8 bases fitting TRBD1. CDR3 nucleotides: TGTGCCAGCAGCTCCGGACAGGGTAGGTTCTACGAGCAGTACTTC. Protein product: CASSSGQGRFYEQYF.